These 20 T cell receptor beta chains share one sample of origin, sequenced in a study of T cell repertoires in cytomegalovirus infection. A single record per CDR3 protein comes from TCRdb applying MiXCR to the reads. The sample contains hundreds of thousands of distinct CDR3 sequences, 20% to 25% of which appear only once. Sequenced: CD8+ T cells from PBMCs. These receptors were taken from a human donor in good health (CMV status not recorded). Some clones in this sample may be carry-over from other donors' samples.

This clonotype was picked up a small number of times. V gene TRBV4-2 combines with J gene TRBJ1-1; D ambiguous. Per germline, CDR1 LGHNA and CDR2 YNFKEQ. This CDR3 has 16 amino acids. V lost 0 bases, J lost 0 bases, and 11 bases lay in between. This chain's CDR3 is CASSQDRPGMNTEAFF. In DNA form, the CDR3 reads TGTGCCAGCAGCCAAGATCGGCCAGGAATGAACACTGAAGCTTTCTTT.

The rearrangement joins TRBV19 to TRBJ1-5; D ambiguous. This CDR3 is built from 14 residues. Germline CDR1 reads LNHDA; CDR2 reads SQIVND (reference sequence). Trimming cost V 6 bases and J 0 bases, with 9 bases left between them. This CDR3 is CASRPDFSNQPQHF. For the CDR3, the DNA is TGTGCCAGTAGGCCGGACTTTAGCAATCAGCCCCAGCATTTT.

This clonotype was counted only a few times. The chain couples TRBV28 to TRBJ1-1; no clear D. Germline CDR1 MDHEN, CDR2 SYDVKM. Trimming shortened V by 2 bases and J by 6 bases, and 7 bases separated the two germline ends. This CDR3 has 12 amino acids. Written as DNA, the CDR3 is TGTGCCAGCAGTTTAAAGGCACCTGAAGCTTTCTTT. Protein: CASSLKAPEAFF.

The rearrangement links TRBV7-9 to TRBJ2-1; unclear D gene. CDR1 is SEHNR, CDR2 FQNEAQ, per germline (reference sequence). The length of the CDR3 is 13 residues. The germline V and J ends were trimmed by 10 bases and 0 bases, with 10 bases remaining between them. The chain's CDR3 is CAMDGGSYNEQFF. DNA of the CDR3: TGTGCCATGGATGGTGGCTCCTACAATGAGCAGTTCTTC.

In its sample, this clonotype was seen a few times. The V and J genes are TRBV25-1 and TRBJ1-6; D gene uncertain. Germline loops: CDR1 MGHDK, CDR2 SYGVNS. Trimming removed 5 bases from V and 9 bases from J, with 11 bases in between. The CDR3 covers 13 residues. CDR3 bases: TGTGCCAGCAGTCGGGCCGAGGGTTCACCCCTCCACTTT. Encoded protein: CASSRAEGSPLHF.

Only a few counts were recorded for this clonotype. The chain employs TRBV20-1 and TRBJ2-3, with D possibly TRBD1 on 6 matching bases. Trimming took 3 bases from V and 1 from J, leaving 20 bases between them. Per germline, CDR1 DFQATT and CDR2 SNEGSKA (reference sequence). The CDR3 spans 17 residues. The CDR3 region is CSASPPTGSFGTDTQYF. Written as DNA, the CDR3 is TGCAGTGCTAGTCCCCCCACAGGGAGCTTTGGCACAGATACGCAGTATTTT.

The chain carries TRBV28 and TRBJ2-2, with a weak D call TRBD2 (6 bases). CDR1 is MDHEN, CDR2 SYDVKM, per germline. The CDR3 is made up of 15 amino acids. V lost 10 bases and J lost 5, with 20 bases in between. In nucleotides, the CDR3 is TGTGCCACCTTACCGTGGGGGGATGGAACCGGGGAGCTGTTTTTT. Its translation is CATLPWGDGTGELFF.

This clonotype was observed at least ten times. The chain has TRBV27 and TRBJ1-1; D is ambiguous. V was cut by 4 bases and J by 1 base, with 10 bases left in between. Germline V gene lookup returns CDR1 MNHEY and CDR2 SMNVEV (reference sequence). This CDR3 has 14 amino acids. In nucleotides, the CDR3 is TGTGCCAGCAGTTCCCCTGGCAGGAACACTGAAGCTTTCTTT. Translating gives CASSSPGRNTEAFF.

The chain recombines TRBV11-2 with TRBJ1-1; possible D gene TRBD1, 5 bases. CDR1 SGHAT and CDR2 FQNNGV come from the germline V gene. The length of the CDR3 is 14 residues. Trimming removed 1 base at V and 5 bases at J, with 11 bases between. The CDR3 DNA follows: TGTGCCAGCAGCTTAGTGGGGGATTGGACTGAAGCTTTCTTT. Translation: CASSLVGDWTEAFF.

This clonotype was seen only a few times. The chain carries TRBV2 and TRBJ1-1, with D possibly being TRBD1 (5 bases). The V and J ends lost 4 bases and 6 bases respectively, with 9 bases between them. Germline V gene lookup returns CDR1 SNHLY and CDR2 FYNNEI. The CDR3 loop spans 12 amino acids. The CDR3 loop is CASSVLGPEAFF. For the CDR3, the DNA is TGTGCCAGCAGTGTGTTGGGGCCTGAAGCTTTCTTT.

V usage is TRBV20-1 and J usage is TRBJ1-2, with 7 bases aligning to TRBD1. Losses at the gene ends were 0 bases for V and 3 bases for J; bases not matched to a gene: 4. The CDR3 contains 14 residues. CDR1 and CDR2 (germline): DFQATT, SNEGSKA (reference sequence). The CDR3 nucleotides are TGCAGTGCTAGAGACCCCGGGACAGACTATGGCTACACCTTC. Protein: CSARDPGTDYGYTF.

This clonotype was counted ten times or more. This chain links TRBV7-2 with TRBJ1-1; 7 bases match TRBD1. The CDR3 sequence is 15 residues long. Germline CDR1 is SGHTA and CDR2 is FQGNSA. V dropped 5 bases and J dropped 0; count of bases not matched to a gene: 6. The CDR3 bases are TGTGCCAGCAGCCATTCGACAGGGTTGAACACTGAAGCTTTCTTT. Its protein is CASSHSTGLNTEAFF. The variable domain in full, with the rest retrieved from reference TRBV7-2 and TRBJ1-1, is GAGVSQSPSNKVTEKGKDVELRCDPISGHTALYWYRQSLGQGLEFLIYFQGNSAPDKSGLPSDRFSAERTGGSVSTLTIQRTQQEDSAVYLCASSHSTGLNTEAFFGQGTRLTVV.

This clonotype showed up many times. The V call is TRBV28, the J call TRBJ2-3; weak D call: TRBD1 (5 bases). Germline lookup yields CDR1 MDHEN and CDR2 SYDVKM. This CDR3 contains 15 residues. V gave up 2 bases and J gave up 2 bases, with 11 bases separating them. The CDR3 nucleotides are TGTGCCAGCAGTTTAAAGGGGTGGGTCACAGATACGCAGTATTTT. It specifies CASSLKGWVTDTQYF.

This clonotype was counted only a few times. The chain uses TRBV5-6 and TRBJ2-7; 7 bases match TRBD1. The J segment lost 9 bases and the V segment lost 3 bases, leaving 3 bases of the junction unmatched. Germline V gene sequence: CDR1 SGHDT, CDR2 YYEEEE. CDR3 length: 11 residues. CDR3 DNA: TGTGCCAGCAGCTCGGGACAGCCGCAGTACTTC. Its translation: CASSSGQPQYF.

The chain joins TRBV6-2 or TRBV6-3 to TRBJ2-7, with unresolved D. This CDR3 region has 10 residues. Trimming shortened V by 2 bases and J by 6 bases, and 2 bases separated the two germline ends. CDR1 is MNHEY, CDR2 SVGEGT, per germline. In nucleotides, the CDR3 is TGTGCCAGCAGTTACCTCGAGCAGTACTTC. Its protein is CASSYLEQYF.

The sample holds many counts of this clonotype. This chain uses TRBV5-5 with TRBJ2-1; TRBD2 aligns across 9 bases. The trim removed 4 bases at V and 6 bases at J, leaving 5 bases unmatched. The CDR3 has 14 residues. Germline CDR1 reads SGHKS; CDR2 reads YYEKEE (reference sequence). In nucleotides, the CDR3 is TGTGCCAGCAGCCCCGGGACTAGCATCAATGAGCAGTTCTTC. This sequence encodes CASSPGTSINEQFF.

V is TRBV5-4 and J is TRBJ1-2; D is undetermined. V lost 4 bases to trimming and J lost 4 bases, with 17 bases between them. This CDR3 contains 15 residues. Germline CDR1 reads SGHNT; CDR2 reads YYREEE (reference sequence). The CDR3 DNA follows: TGTGCCAGCAGCGATTCACCGGGTGATGTCTATGGCTACACCTTC. Protein: CASSDSPGDVYGYTF.

Ten or more counts support this clonotype. V usage is TRBV7-9 and J usage is TRBJ2-1; D is unclear. With 5 bases removed from V and 0 bases from J, the gap between germline ends came to 11 bases. The germline gives CDR1 SEHNR, CDR2 FQNEAQ (reference sequence). The CDR3 runs to 15 residues. The CDR3 nucleotides are TGTGCCAGCAGCCTCGACCGCGGCTCCTACAATGAGCAGTTCTTC. It is translated as CASSLDRGSYNEQFF.

This clonotype showed up just a few times. V is TRBV29-1 and J is TRBJ2-3; TRBD1 matches 12 bases. Unmatched junction bases numbered 9, after V lost 5 bases and J lost 3 bases. This CDR3 spans 16 amino acids. The germline V gene encodes CDR1 SQVTM and CDR2 ANQGSEA. CDR3 in amino acids: CSVSPPGQGATDTQYF. The CDR3 bases are TGCAGCGTTTCTCCTCCGGGACAGGGGGCTACAGATACGCAGTATTTT.

This chain's CDR3 is CSAFQKDSNSPLHF. The CDR3 DNA is TGCAGTGCTTTCCAGAAAGACAGTAATTCACCCCTCCACTTT. The chain recombines TRBV20-1 with TRBJ1-6, with D tentatively TRBD1 (5 bases). The CDR3 consists of 14 residues. Trimming pared 5 bases from V and 6 bases from J, leaving 14 bases between. Germline V lookup: CDR1 DFQATT, CDR2 SNEGSKA (reference sequence).